This T cell receptor beta chain was obtained from a study of blood T cell repertoires in COVID-19. In this sample, this clone turned up a few times. Across about two dozen US areas, participants ranged in age from roughly 18 to 95 years. Using immunoSEQ multiplex PCR, the repertoire was profiled, and TCRdb retains in-frame clones only, with some absent. The data hold more than 200,000 clones, with around nine tenths observed a single time. The CDR3 is made up of 13 amino acids. V was clipped by 8 bases and J by 7 bases; unmatched bases: 5. Germline V gene lookup returns CDR1 SGHTA and CDR2 FQGTGA. The sample consisted of PBMCs or T cells enriched from blood (not recorded which). The chain uses TRBV7-3 and TRBJ1-6, with TRBD1 identical over 7 bases. The sequence was collected from a woman aged 50 to 60 who had recovered from COVID-19. The CDR3 coding sequence is TGTGCCAGCCCAGGGACAGCAAATTCACCCCTCCACTTT. This encodes CASPGTANSPLHF.